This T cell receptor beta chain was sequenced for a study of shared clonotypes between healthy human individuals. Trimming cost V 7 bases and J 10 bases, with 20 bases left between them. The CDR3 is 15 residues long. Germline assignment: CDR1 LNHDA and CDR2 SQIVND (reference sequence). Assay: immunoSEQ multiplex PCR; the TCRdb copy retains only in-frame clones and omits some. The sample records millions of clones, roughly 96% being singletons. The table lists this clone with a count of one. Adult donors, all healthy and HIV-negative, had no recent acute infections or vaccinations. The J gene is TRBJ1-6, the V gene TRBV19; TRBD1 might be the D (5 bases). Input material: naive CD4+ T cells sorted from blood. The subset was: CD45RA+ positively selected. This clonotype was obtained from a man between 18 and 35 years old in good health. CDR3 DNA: TGTGCCAGTACTTATACCCCGGGGACGGCCTCACCCCTCCACTTT. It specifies CASTYTPGTASPLHF.